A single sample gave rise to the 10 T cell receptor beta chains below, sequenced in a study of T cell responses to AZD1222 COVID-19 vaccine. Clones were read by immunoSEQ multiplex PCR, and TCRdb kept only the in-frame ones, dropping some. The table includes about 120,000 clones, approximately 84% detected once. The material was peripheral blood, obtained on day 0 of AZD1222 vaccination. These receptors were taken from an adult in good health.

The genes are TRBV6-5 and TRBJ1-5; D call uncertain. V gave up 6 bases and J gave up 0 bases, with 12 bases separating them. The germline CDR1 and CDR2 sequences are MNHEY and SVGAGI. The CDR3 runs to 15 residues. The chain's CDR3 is CASSPGSFSNQPQHF. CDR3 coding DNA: TGTGCCAGCAGCCCCGGGAGTTTTAGCAATCAGCCCCAGCATTTT.

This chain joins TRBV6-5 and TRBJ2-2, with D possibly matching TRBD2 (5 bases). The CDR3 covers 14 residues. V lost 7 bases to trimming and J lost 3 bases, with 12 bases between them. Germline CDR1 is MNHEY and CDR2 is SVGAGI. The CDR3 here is CASTPGSDTGELFF. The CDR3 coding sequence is TGTGCCAGCACCCCGGGATCGGACACCGGGGAGCTGTTTTTT.

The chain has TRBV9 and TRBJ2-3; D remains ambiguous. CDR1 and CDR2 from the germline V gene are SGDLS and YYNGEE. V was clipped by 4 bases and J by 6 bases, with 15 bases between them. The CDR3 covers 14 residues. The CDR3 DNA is TGTGCCAGCAGCCCCCCGGTGACCCCTGATACGCAGTATTTT. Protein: CASSPPVTPDTQYF.

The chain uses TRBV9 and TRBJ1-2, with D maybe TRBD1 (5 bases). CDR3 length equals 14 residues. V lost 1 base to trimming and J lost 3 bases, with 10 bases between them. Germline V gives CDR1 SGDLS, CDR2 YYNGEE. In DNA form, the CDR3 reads TGTGCCAGCAGCGTACGGGACGCCTACTATGGCTACACCTTC. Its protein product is CASSVRDAYYGYTF. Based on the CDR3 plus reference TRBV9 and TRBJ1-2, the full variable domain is DSGVTQTPKHLITATGQRVTLRCSPRSGDLSVYWYQQSLDQGLQFLIQYYNGEERAKGNILERFSAQQFPDLHSELNLSSLELGDSALYFCASSVRDAYYGYTFGSGTRLTVV.

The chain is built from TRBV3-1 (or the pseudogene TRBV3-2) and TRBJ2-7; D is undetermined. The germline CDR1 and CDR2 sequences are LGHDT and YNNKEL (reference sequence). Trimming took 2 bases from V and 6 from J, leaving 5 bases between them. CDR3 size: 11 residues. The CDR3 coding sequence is TGTGCCAGCAGCCAAACGGCCGAGCAGTACTTC. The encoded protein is CASSQTAEQYF.

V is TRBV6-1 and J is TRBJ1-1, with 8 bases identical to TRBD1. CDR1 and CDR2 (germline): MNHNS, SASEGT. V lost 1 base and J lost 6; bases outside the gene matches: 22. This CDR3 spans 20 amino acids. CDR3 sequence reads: CASSEGEVGRTGTLFSEAFF. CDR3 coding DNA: TGTGCCAGCAGTGAAGGAGAGGTCGGTCGGACAGGGACATTATTCTCTGAAGCTTTCTTT.

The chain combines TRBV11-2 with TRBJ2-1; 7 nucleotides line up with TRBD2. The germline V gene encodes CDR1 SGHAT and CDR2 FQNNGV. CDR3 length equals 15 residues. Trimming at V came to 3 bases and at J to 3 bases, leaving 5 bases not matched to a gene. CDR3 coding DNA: TGTGCCAGCAGCTTTCTGGCGGGAGACTACAATGAGCAGTTCTTC. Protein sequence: CASSFLAGDYNEQFF. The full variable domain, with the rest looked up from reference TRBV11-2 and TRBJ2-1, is EAGVAQSPRYKIIEKRQSVAFWCNPISGHATLYWYQQILGQGPKLLIQFQNNGVVDDSQLPKDRFSAERLKGVDSTLKIQPAKLEDSAVYLCASSFLAGDYNEQFFGPGTRLTVL.

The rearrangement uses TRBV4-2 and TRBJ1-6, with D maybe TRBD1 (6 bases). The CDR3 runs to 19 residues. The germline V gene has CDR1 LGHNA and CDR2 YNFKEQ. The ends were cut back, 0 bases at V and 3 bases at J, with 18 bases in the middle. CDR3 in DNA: TGTGCCAGCAGCCAAGAGGGCCCCGCAGGACAGAGCTATAATTCACCCCTCCACTTT. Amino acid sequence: CASSQEGPAGQSYNSPLHF.

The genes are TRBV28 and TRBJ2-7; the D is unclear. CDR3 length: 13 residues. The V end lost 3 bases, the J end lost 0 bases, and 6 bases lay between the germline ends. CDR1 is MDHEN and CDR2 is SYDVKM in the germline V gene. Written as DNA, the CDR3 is TGTGCCAGCAGTTTCGTGAGCTCCTACGAGCAGTACTTC. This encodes CASSFVSSYEQYF.

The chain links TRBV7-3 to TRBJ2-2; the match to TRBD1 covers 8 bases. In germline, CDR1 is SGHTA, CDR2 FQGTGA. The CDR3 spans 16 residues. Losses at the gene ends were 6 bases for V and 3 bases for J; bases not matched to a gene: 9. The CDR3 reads CASSHTGGTYTGELFF. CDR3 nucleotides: TGTGCCAGCAGTCATACAGGGGGGACTTACACCGGGGAGCTGTTTTTT.